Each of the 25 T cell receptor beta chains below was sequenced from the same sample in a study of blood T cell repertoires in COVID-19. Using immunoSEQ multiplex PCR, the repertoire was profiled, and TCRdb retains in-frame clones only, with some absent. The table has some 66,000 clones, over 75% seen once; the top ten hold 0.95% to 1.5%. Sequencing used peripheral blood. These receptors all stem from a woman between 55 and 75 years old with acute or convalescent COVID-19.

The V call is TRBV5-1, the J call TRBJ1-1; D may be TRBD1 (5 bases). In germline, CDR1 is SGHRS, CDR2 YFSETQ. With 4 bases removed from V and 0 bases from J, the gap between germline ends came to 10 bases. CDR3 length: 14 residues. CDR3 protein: CASSGKTVNTEAFF. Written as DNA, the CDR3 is TGCGCCAGCAGCGGAAAGACAGTGAACACTGAAGCTTTCTTT.

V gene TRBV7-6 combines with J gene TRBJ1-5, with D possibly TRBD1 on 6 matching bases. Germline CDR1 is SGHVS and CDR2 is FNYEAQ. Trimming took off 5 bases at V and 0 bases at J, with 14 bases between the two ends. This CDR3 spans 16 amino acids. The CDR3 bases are TGTGCCAGCAGCGGGAGCGTCAGGGGTAGCAATCAGCCCCAGCATTTT. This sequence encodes CASSGSVRGSNQPQHF. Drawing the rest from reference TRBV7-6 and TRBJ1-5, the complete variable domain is GAGVSQSPRYKVTKRGQDVALRCDPISGHVSLYWYRQALGQGPEFLTYFNYEAQQDKSGLPNDRFSAERPEGSISTLTIQRTEQRDSAMYRCASSGSVRGSNQPQHFGDGTRLSIL.

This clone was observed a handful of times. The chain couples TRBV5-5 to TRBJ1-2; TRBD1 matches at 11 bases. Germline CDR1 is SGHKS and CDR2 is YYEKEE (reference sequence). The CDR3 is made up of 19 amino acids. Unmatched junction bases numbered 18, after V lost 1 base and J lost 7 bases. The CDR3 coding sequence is TGTGCCAGCAGCTTGAATCTGTTTCCCTTGGACAGGGGGCAAGTTGGCTACACCTTC. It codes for CASSLNLFPLDRGQVGYTF.

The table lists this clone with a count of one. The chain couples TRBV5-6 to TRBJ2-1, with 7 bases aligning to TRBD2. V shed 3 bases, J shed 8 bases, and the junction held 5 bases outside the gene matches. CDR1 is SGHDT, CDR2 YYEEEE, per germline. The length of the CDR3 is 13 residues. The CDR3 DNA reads TGTGCCAGCAGCTCGCGGGAGCGGCATGAGCAGTTCTTC. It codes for CASSSRERHEQFF.

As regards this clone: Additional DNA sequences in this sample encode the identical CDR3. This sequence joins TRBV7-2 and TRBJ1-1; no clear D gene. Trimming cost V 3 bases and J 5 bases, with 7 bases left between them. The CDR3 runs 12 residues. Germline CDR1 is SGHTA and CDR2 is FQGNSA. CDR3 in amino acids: CASSFVRTEAFF. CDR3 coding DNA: TGTGCCAGCAGCTTCGTGAGGACTGAAGCTTTCTTT.

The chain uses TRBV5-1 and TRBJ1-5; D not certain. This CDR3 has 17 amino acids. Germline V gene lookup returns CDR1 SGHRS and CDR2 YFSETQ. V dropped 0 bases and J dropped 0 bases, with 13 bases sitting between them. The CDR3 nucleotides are TGCGCCAGCAGCTTGGTGATCGGCGGTGATAGCAATCAGCCCCAGCATTTT. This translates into CASSLVIGGDSNQPQHF.

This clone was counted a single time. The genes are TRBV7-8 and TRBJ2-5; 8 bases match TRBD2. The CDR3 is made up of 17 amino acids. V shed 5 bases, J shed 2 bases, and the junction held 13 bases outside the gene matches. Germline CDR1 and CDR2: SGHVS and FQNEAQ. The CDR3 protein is CASSRPTSGRPQETQYF. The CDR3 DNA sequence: TGTGCCAGCAGCCGACCTACCAGCGGGAGACCACAAGAGACCCAGTACTTC.

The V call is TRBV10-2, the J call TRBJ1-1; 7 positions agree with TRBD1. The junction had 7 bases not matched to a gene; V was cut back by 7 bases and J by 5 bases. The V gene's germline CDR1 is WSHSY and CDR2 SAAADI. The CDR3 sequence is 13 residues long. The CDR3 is CASTRQGWTEAFF. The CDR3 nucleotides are TGCGCCAGCACTCGACAGGGTTGGACTGAAGCTTTCTTT.

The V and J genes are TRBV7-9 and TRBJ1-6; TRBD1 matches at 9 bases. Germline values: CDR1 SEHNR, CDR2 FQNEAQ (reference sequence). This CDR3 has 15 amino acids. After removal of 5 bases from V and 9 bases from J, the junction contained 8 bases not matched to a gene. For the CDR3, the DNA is TGTGCCAGCAGCCCGCCAGGGACAGGGTCTTCACCCCTCCACTTT. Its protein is CASSPPGTGSSPLHF. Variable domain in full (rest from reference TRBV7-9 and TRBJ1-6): DTGVSQNPRHKITKRGQNVTFRCDPISEHNRLYWYRQTLGQGPEFLTYFQNEAQLEKSRLLSDRFSAERPKGSFSTLEIQRTEQGDSAMYLCASSPPGTGSSPLHFGNGTRLTVT.

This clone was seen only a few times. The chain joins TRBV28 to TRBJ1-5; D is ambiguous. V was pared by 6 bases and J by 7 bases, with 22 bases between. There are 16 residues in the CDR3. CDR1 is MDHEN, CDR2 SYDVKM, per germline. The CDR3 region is CASSFVRGPPRQPQHF. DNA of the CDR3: TGTGCCAGCAGCTTTGTCCGGGGTCCGCCGAGACAGCCCCAGCATTTT.

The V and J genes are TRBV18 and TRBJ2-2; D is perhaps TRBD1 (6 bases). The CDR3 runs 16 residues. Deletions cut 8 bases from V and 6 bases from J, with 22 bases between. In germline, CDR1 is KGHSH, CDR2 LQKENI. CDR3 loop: CASAQITGLGAGELFF. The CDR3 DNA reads TGTGCCAGCGCGCAAATCACAGGGTTGGGAGCCGGGGAGCTGTTTTTT.

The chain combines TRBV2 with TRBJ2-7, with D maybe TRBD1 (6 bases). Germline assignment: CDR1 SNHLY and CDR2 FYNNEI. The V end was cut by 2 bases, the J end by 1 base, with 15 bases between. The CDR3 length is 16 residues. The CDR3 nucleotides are TGTGCCAGCAGTGAAAACCAGGGGATCCTTTCCTACGAGCAGTACGTC. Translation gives CASSENQGILSYEQYV.

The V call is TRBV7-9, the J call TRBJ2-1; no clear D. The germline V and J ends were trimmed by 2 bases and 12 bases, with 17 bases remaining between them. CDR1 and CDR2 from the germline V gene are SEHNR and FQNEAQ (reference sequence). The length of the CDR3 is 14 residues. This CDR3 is CASSLPREVSGQFF. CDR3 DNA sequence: TGTGCCAGCAGCTTACCCCGTGAAGTGAGTGGGCAGTTCTTC. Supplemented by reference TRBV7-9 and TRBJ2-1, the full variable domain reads DTGVSQNPRHKITKRGQNVTFRCDPISEHNRLYWYRQTLGQGPEFLTYFQNEAQLEKSRLLSDRFSAERPKGSFSTLEIQRTEQGDSAMYLCASSLPREVSGQFFGPGTRLTVL.

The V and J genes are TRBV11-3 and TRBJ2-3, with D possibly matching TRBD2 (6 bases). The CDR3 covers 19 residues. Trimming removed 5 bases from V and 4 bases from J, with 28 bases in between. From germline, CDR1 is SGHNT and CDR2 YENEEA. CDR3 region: CASSMTYPKRADRADTQYF. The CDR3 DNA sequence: TGTGCCAGCAGCATGACCTACCCGAAGCGGGCAGACCGCGCAGATACGCAGTATTTT.

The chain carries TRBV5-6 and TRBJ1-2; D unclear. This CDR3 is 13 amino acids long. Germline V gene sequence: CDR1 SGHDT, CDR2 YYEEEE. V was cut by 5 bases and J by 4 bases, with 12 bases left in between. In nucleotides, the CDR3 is TGTGCCAGCAGGCCCCATGCGGTCTATGGCTACACCTTC. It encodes CASRPHAVYGYTF.

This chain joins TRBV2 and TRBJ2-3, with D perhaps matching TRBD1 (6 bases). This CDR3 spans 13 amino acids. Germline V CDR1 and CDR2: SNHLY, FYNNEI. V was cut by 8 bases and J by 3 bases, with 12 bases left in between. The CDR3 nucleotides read TGTGCCAGCCACAGGGTTGAAACAGATACGCAGTATTTT. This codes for CASHRVETDTQYF.

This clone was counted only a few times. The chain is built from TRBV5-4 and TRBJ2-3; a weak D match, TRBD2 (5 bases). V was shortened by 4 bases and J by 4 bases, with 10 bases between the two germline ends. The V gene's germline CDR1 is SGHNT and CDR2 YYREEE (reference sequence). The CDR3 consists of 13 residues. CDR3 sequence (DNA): TGTGCCAGCAGCCTAGCATGGTCAGATACGCAGTATTTT. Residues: CASSLAWSDTQYF.

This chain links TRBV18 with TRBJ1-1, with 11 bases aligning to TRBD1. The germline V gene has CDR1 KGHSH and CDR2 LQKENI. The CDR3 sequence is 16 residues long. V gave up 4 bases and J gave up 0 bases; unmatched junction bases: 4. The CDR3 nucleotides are TGTGCCAGCTCACTTGGACAGGGGGCGTTGAACACTGAAGCTTTCTTT. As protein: CASSLGQGALNTEAFF.

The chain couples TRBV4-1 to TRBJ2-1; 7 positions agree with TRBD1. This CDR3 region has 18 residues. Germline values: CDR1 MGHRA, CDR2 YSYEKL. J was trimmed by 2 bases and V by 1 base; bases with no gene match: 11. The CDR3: CASSQAPLDRATYNEQFF. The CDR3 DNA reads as TGCGCCAGCAGCCAAGCACCCCTCGACAGGGCTACCTACAATGAGCAGTTCTTC.

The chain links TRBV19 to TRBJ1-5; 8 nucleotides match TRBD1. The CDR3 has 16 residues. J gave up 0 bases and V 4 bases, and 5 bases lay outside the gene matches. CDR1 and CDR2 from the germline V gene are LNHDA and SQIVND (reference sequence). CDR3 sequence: CASSTTGVNSNQPQHF. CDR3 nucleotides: TGTGCCAGTAGTACGACAGGGGTCAATAGCAATCAGCCCCAGCATTTT.

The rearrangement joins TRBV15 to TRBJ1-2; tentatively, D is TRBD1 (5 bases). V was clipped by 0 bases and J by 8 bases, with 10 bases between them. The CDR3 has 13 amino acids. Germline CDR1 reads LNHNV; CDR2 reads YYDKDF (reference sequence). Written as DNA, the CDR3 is TGTGCCACCAGCAGAGATCGGAGGGGAGGCTACACCTTC. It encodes CATSRDRRGGYTF.

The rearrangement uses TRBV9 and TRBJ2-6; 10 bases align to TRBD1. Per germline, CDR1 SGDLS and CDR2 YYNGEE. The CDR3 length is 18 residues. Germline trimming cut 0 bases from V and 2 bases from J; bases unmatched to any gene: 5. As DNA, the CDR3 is TGTGCCAGCAGCGTAGGGGGACAGGGGCGTGCTGGGGCCAACGTCCTGACTTTC. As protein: CASSVGGQGRAGANVLTF.

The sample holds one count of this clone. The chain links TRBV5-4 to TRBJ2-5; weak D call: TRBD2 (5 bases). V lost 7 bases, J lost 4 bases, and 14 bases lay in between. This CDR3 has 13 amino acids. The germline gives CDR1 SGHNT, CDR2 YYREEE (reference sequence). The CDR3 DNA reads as TGTGCCAGCGGGCGAGGGCCCCGAGAGACCCAGTACTTC. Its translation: CASGRGPRETQYF.

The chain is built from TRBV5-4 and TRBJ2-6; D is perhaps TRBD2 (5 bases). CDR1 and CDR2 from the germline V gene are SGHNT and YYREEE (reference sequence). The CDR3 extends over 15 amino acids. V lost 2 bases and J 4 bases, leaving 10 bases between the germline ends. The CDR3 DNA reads TGTGCCAGCAGCTTACCGGGGTCCGGGGCCAACGTCCTGACTTTC. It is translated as CASSLPGSGANVLTF.

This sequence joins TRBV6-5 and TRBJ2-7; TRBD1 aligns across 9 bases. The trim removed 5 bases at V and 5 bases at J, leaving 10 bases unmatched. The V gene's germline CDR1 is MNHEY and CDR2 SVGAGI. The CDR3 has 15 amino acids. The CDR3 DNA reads TGTGCCAGCAGTCCGTCACGGACAGGGGCCGACGAGCAGTACGTC. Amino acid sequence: CASSPSRTGADEQYV.